This T cell receptor beta chain was obtained from a study of blood T cell repertoires in COVID-19. Study-wide background: Collection of acute and convalescent COVID-19 samples took place in the United States, Italy and Spain.

Data came from immunoSEQ multiplex PCR; TCRdb stores just in-frame clones and leaves some out. The sample includes approximately 250,000 clones, approximately 90% of them seen just once. In the case of this clone: The sample carries other DNA sequences with the same CDR3.

Enrolled through a virtual design, the participants were between roughly 18 and 95 years of age and came from under 30 US areas. Self-reported history from a screening survey and questionnaire set each donor's cohort. The CDR3 contains 14 residues. Trimming removed 0 bases at V and 3 bases at J, with 9 bases between. From germline, CDR1 is MNHEY and CDR2 SMNVEV (reference sequence). Specimen: PBMCs or T cells enriched from blood (not recorded which). The receptor was derived from a middle-aged man who had been exposed to COVID-19. This chain joins TRBV27 and TRBJ2-7; D is possibly TRBD2 (6 bases). In DNA form, the CDR3 reads TGTGCCAGCAGTTTATCGACCGGGGGCTACGAGCAGTACTTC. It encodes CASSLSTGGYEQYF.